These T cell receptor beta chains were read from a single sample in a study of blood T cell repertoires in COVID-19. This table comes from immunoSEQ multiplex PCR, and its TCRdb copy is limited to in-frame clones, with some not included. The table lists a few hundred thousand clones, around 85% of them singletons. The sequenced sample was PBMCs or T cells enriched from blood (not recorded which). The receptors were gathered from a woman aged 25 to 39 who had recovered from COVID-19. CDR3s leave out the opening cysteine and the closing phenylalanine or tryptophan. A D gene is named only where the DNA matches it firmly.

CDR3 protein,V gene,D gene,CDR3 length,J gene
ASSKKGQVNQPQH,TRBV21-1,NA,13,TRBJ1-5
ASRYRANEKLF,TRBV6-5,NA,11,TRBJ1-4
ASSLSPNGGGYYGYT,TRBV27,NA,15,TRBJ1-2
ATSRDRGGSYEQY,TRBV15,NA,13,TRBJ2-7
ASSPGRRGSYNEQF,TRBV7-9,NA,14,TRBJ2-1
ASTDTSTRGNGTQY,TRBV7-9,NA,14,TRBJ2-5
SVEGQGVVGELF,TRBV29-1,TRBD1,12,TRBJ2-2
ASRTGTAYEQY,TRBV28,TRBD1,11,TRBJ2-7
ASYSTSPNTEAF,TRBV5-1,NA,12,TRBJ1-1
ASSSGFGGGRGGDTQY,TRBV7-6,TRBD2,16,TRBJ2-3
ASSQGLVGNGGELF,TRBV3-1/TRBV3-2,NA,14,TRBJ2-2
ASSPPAGTEAF,TRBV18,NA,11,TRBJ1-1
ASSYKMNTEAF,TRBV12-3/TRBV12-4,NA,11,TRBJ1-1
ASSQEDITFTEAF,TRBV14,NA,13,TRBJ1-1
ARTNAGSSYNEQF,TRBV30,NA,13,TRBJ2-1
ASSGQVNEKLF,TRBV2,TRBD1,11,TRBJ1-4
ASSLGGGRPMGYEQY,TRBV7-6,NA,15,TRBJ2-7
ASSGDRSYEQY,TRBV25-1,NA,11,TRBJ2-7
ASSLAQGGNTGELF,TRBV7-8,NA,14,TRBJ2-2
ASSPSWEQETQY,TRBV3-1/TRBV3-2,NA,12,TRBJ2-5
ASSLMAGPPDEKLF,TRBV7-9,NA,14,TRBJ1-4
ASSDVQNYGYT,TRBV2,NA,11,TRBJ1-2
ASSPDRGASYEQY,TRBV7-2,TRBD1,13,TRBJ2-7
ASSFLDRATEAF,TRBV5-1,TRBD1,12,TRBJ1-1
ASRRWAFNEQF,TRBV7-8,NA,11,TRBJ2-1
ASSLALAGSYEQY,TRBV7-2,TRBD2,13,TRBJ2-7
ASSPAGLALEQY,TRBV7-2,NA,12,TRBJ2-7
ASSLHQCTDTQY,TRBV23-1,NA,12,TRBJ2-3
ASSVGGGGSYNEQF,TRBV9,NA,14,TRBJ2-1
SVDSDRGLYGYT,TRBV29-1,TRBD1,12,TRBJ1-2
ATSDSPTGGGYT,TRBV24-1,TRBD1,12,TRBJ1-2
ASSIRTGPSNEKLF,TRBV7-8,TRBD1,14,TRBJ1-4
SVSPVLGAHGYT,TRBV29-1,NA,12,TRBJ1-2
ASSLAGRGYGYT,TRBV7-2,NA,12,TRBJ1-2
ASSPRQKQSSGANVLT,TRBV7-7,NA,16,TRBJ2-6
ASSTAGGSYEQY,TRBV6-5,TRBD2,12,TRBJ2-7
ASSLGLPAYEQY,TRBV5-6,NA,12,TRBJ2-7
ASMPIKGAKAKNIQY,TRBV19,NA,15,TRBJ2-4
ASTTLGSGGNQPQH,TRBV19,NA,14,TRBJ1-5